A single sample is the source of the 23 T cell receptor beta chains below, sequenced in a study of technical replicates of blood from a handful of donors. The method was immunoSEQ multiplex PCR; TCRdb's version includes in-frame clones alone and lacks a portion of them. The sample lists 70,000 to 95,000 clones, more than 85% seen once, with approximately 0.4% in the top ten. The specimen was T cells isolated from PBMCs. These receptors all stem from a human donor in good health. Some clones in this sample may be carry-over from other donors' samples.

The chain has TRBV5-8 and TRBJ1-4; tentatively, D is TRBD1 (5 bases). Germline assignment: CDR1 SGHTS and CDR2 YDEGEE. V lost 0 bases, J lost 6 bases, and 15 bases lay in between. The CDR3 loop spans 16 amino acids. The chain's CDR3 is CASSLGQRIGDEKLFF. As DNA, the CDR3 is TGTGCCAGCAGCTTGGGACAGCGTATTGGGGATGAAAAACTGTTTTTT.

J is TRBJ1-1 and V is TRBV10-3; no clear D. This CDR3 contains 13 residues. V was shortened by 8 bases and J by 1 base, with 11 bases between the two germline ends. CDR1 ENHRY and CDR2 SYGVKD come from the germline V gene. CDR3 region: CAIGVGRNTEAFF. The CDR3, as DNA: TGTGCCATCGGAGTAGGCAGGAACACTGAAGCTTTCTTT.

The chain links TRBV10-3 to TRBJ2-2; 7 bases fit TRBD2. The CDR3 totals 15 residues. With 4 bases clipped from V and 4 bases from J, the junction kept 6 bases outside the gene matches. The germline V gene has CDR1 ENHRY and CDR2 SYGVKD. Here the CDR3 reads CAISVEGRVTGELFF. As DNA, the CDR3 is TGTGCCATCAGTGTGGAGGGGAGGGTCACCGGGGAGCTGTTTTTT.

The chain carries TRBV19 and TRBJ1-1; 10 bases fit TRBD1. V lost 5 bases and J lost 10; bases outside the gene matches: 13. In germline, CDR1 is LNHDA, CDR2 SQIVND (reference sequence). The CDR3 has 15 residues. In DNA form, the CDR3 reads TGTGCCAGTAGTCTTTACGATGACAGGGGGCGTGGAGCTTTCTTT. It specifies CASSLYDDRGRGAFF. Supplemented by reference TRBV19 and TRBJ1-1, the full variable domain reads DGGITQSPKYLFRKEGQNVTLSCEQNLNHDAMYWYRQDPGQGLRLIYYSQIVNDFQKGDIAEGYSVSREKKESFPLTVTSAQKNPTAFYLCASSLYDDRGRGAFFGQGTRLTVV.

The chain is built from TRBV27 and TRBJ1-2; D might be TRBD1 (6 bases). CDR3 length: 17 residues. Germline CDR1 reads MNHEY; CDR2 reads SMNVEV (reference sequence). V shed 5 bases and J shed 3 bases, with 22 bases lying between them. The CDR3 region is CASSSLTEGVGYYGYTF. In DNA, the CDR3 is TGTGCCAGCAGTAGTCTGACCGAGGGGGTCGGATACTATGGCTACACCTTC.

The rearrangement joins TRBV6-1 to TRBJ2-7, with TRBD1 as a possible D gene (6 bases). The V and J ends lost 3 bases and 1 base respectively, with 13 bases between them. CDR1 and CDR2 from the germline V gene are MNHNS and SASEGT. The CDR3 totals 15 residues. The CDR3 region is CASSERGFVSYEQYF. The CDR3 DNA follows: TGTGCCAGCAGTGAGAGGGGGTTTGTATCCTACGAGCAGTACTTC.

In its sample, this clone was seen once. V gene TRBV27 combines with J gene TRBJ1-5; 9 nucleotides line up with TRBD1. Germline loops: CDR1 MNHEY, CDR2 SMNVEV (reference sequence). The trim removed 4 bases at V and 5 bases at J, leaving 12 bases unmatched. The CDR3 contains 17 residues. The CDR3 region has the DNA TGTGCCAGCAGTTCCTACGGGACAGGGAGGCTCCATCAGCCCCAGCATTTT. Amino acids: CASSSYGTGRLHQPQHF.

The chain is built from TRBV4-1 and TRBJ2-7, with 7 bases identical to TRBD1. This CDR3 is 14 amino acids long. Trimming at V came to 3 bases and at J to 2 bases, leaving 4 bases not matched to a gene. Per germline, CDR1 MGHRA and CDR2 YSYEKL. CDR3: CASSHPQGAYEQYF. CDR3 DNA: TGCGCCAGCAGCCATCCTCAGGGGGCCTACGAGCAGTACTTC.

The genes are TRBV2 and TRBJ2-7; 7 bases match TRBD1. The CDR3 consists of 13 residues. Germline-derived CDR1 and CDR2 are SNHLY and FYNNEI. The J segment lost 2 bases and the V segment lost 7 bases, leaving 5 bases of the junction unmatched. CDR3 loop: CASKGTEAYEQYF. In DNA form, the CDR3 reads TGTGCCAGCAAGGGGACAGAGGCCTACGAGCAGTACTTC.

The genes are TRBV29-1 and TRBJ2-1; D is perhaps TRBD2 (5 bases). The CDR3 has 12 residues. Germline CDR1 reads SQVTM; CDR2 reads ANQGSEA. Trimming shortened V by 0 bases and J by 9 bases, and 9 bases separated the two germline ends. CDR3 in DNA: TGCAGCGTTGAAGAGGGAGTGGGTGAGCAGTTCTTC. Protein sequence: CSVEEGVGEQFF.

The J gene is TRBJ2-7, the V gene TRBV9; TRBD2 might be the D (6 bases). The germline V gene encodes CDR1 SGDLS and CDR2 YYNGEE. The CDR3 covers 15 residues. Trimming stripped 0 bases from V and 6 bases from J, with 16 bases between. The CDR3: CASSVGIGTASEQYF. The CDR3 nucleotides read TGTGCCAGCAGCGTAGGTATTGGGACTGCTAGCGAGCAGTACTTC.

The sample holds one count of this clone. The DNA for the CDR3 is TGTGCCAGCAGTTTGACAGGGGCGATGAGCACAGATACGCAGTATTTT. Protein product: CASSLTGAMSTDTQYF. The chain recombines TRBV6-5 with TRBJ2-3, with 8 positions matching TRBD1. This CDR3 spans 16 amino acids. The trim removed 4 bases at V and 0 bases at J, leaving 6 bases unmatched. Germline CDR1 is MNHEY and CDR2 is SVGAGI.

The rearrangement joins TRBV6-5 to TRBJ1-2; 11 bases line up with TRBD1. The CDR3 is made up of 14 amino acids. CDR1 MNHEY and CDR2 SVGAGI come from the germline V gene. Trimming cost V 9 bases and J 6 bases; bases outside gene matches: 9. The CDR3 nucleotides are TGTGCCAGTCGGACAGGGGGCTCCGGGGATGGCTACACCTTC. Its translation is CASRTGGSGDGYTF.

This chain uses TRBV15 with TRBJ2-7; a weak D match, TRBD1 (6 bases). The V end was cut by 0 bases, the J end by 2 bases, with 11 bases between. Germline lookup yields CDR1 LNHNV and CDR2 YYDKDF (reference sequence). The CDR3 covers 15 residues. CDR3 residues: CATSRERGQTYEQYF. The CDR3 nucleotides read TGTGCCACCAGCAGAGAAAGAGGACAGACCTACGAGCAGTACTTC. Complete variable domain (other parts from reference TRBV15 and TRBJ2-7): DAMVIQNPRYQVTQFGKPVTLSCSQTLNHNVMYWYQQKSSQAPKLLFHYYDKDFNNEADTPDNFQSRRPNTSFCFLDIRSPGLGDTAMYLCATSRERGQTYEQYFGPGTRLTVT.

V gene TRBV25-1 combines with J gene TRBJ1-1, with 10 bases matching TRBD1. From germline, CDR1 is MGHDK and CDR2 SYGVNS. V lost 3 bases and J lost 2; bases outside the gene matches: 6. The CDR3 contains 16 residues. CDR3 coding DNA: TGTGCCAGCAGTGAGGACAGGGGGGAGACCAACACTGAAGCTTTCTTT. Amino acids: CASSEDRGETNTEAFF.

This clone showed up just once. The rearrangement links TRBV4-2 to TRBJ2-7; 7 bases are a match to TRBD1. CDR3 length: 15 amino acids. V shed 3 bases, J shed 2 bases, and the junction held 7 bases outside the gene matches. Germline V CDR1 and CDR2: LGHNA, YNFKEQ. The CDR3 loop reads CASSQLSGQPYEQYF. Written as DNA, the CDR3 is TGTGCCAGCAGCCAGCTTTCGGGACAGCCCTACGAGCAGTACTTC.

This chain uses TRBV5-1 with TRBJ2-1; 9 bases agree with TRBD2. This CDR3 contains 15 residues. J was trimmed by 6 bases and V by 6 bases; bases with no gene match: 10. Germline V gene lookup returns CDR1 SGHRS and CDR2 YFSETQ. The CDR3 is CASTSGTSSRNEQFF. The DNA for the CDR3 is TGCGCCAGCACCTCCGGGACTAGCTCCCGCAATGAGCAGTTCTTC.

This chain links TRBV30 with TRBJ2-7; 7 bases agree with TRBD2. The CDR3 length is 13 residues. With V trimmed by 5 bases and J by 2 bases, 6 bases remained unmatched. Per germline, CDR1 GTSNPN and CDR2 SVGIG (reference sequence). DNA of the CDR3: TGTGCCTGGGAGGGGCGGGAGACCTACGAGCAGTACTTC. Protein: CAWEGRETYEQYF.

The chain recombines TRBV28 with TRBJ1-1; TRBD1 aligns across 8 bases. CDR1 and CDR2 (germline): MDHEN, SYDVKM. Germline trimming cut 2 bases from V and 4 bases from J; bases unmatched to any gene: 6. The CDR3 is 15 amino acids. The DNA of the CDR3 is TGTGCCAGCAGTTTACACAGGGGGTTCATCACTGAAGCTTTCTTT. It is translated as CASSLHRGFITEAFF.

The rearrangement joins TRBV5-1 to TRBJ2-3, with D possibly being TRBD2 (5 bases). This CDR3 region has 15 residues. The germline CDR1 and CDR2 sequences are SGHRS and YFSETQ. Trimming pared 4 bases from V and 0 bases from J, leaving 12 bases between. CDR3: CASSPDGGSTDTQYF. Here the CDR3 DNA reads TGCGCCAGCAGCCCGGACGGCGGGAGCACAGATACGCAGTATTTT.

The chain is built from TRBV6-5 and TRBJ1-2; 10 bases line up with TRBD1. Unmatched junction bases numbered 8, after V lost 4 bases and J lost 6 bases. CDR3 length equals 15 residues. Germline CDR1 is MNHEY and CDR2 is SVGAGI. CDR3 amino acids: CASSSHWTGGHGYTF. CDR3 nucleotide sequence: TGTGCCAGCAGTTCGCATTGGACAGGGGGACATGGCTACACCTTC.

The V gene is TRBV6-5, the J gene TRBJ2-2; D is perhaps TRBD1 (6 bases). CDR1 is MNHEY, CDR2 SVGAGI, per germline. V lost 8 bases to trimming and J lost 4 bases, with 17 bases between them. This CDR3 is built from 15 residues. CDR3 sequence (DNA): TGTGCCAGCTCTCGACAGGAATATTCCACCGGGGAGCTGTTTTTT. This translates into CASSRQEYSTGELFF.

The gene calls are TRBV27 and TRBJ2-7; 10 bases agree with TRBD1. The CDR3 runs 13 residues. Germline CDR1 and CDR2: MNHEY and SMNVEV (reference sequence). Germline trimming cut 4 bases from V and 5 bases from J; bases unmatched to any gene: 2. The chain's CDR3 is CASSWGQGHEQYF. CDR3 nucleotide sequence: TGTGCCAGCAGTTGGGGACAGGGGCACGAGCAGTACTTC.